Listed here is a single T cell receptor (beta chain). The sample is drawn from a study of blood T cell repertoires in COVID-19. Study as a whole: In each case, the material was cDNA or gDNA derived from T cells, B-cell-depleted T cells, or PBMCs.

TCRdb's copy holds only in-frame clones and misses some; the assay was immunoSEQ multiplex PCR. The sample records roughly 250,000 clones, 80% to 85% being singletons. This CDR3 is 14 amino acids long. Germline CDR1 LNHDA, CDR2 SQIVND (reference sequence). Losses at the gene ends were 6 bases for V and 4 bases for J; bases not matched to a gene: 5. Followed over time, Seattle patients had been enrolled while infection was active. This sequence joins TRBV19 and TRBJ1-3; 8 bases are shared with TRBD1. The receptor's source is a person aged 70 to 80 with COVID-19, enrolled during active disease. Sequencing input: peripheral blood. This chain's CDR3 is CASSMTGVGNTIYF. The CDR3 bases are TGTGCCAGTAGCATGACAGGGGTCGGAAACACCATATATTTT.